This T cell receptor (beta chain) originates from a study of Graves' ophthalmopathy and Graves' hyperthyroidism. In donors with ophthalmopathy, activity was moderate-to-severe, with CAS ≥3, NOSPECS ≥4 and duration under 3 months. The CDR3 contains 13 residues. Per the germline V gene, CDR1 is SGHTA and CDR2 is FQGNSA. With V trimmed by 5 bases and J by 7 bases, 6 bases remained unmatched. Amplifying from RNA transcripts, the study obtained TCR beta CDR3 regions. HTBI primers primed a first-round RT-PCR, and a second-round multiplex PCR followed. TCRdb fed the multiplex PCR reads into MiXCR, producing one record per CDR3 protein. The repertoire holds some 390,000 distinct CDR3 sequences, with approximately 20% as singletons. This clonotype has at least ten counts.

The V call is TRBV7-2, the J call TRBJ2-7; 9 bases align to TRBD1. The TCR sequence derives from a woman aged 18-29 years with Graves' ophthalmopathy. The source material was peripheral blood. This CDR3 reads CASSQGQGSEQYF. CDR3 in DNA: TGTGCCAGCAGCCAGGGACAGGGATCAGAGCAGTACTTC.